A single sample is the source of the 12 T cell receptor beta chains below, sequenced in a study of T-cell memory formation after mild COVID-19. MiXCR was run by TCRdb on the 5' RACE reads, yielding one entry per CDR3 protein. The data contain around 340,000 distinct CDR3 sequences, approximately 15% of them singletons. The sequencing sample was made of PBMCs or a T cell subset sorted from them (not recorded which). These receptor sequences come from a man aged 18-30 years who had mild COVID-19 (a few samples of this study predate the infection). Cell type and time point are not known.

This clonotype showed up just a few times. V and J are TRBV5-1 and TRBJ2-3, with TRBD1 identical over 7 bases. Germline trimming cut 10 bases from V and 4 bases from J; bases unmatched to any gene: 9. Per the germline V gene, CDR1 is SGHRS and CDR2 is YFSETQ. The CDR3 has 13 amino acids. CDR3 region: CAAETGSADTQYF. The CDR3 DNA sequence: TGCGCCGCCGAGACAGGGAGCGCAGATACGCAGTATTTT.

The CDR3 region is CASLVWAGNWGTEAFF. CDR3 nucleotides: TGTGCCAGCCTTGTCTGGGCAGGGAATTGGGGCACTGAAGCTTTCTTT. The chain joins TRBV5-8 to TRBJ1-1; D may be TRBD1 (5 bases). CDR3 length: 16 residues. Germline CDR1 reads SGHTS; CDR2 reads YDEGEE. Trimming took 7 bases from V and 4 from J, leaving 23 bases between them.

The chain's CDR3 is CASSSLQAGELFF. Here the CDR3 DNA reads TGTGCCAGCAGCTCACTACAGGCCGGGGAGCTGTTTTTT. J is TRBJ2-2 and V is TRBV7-2, with D tentatively TRBD1 (5 bases). The V end lost 4 bases, the J end lost 6 bases, and 9 bases lay between the germline ends. Germline CDR1 and CDR2: SGHTA and FQGNSA. The CDR3 is 13 residues long.

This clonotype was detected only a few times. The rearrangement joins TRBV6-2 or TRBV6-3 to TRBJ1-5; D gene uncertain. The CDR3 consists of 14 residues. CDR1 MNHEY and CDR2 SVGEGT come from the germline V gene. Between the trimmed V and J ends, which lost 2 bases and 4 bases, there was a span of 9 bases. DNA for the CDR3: TGTGCCAGCAGTTACCCACGAGGAAATCAGCCCCAGCATTTT. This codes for CASSYPRGNQPQHF.

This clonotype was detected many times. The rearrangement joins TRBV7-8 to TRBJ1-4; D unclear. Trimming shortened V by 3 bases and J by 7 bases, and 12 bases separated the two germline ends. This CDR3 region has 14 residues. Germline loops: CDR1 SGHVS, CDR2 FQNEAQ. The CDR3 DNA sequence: TGTGCCAGCAGCTTGGCATTCGGGGTTGAAAAACTGTTTTTT. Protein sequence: CASSLAFGVEKLFF.

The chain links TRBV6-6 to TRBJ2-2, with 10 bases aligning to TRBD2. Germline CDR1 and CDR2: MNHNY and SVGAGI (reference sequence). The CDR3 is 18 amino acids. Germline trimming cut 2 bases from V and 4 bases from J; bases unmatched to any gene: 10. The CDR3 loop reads CASSYPSGGARGTGELFF. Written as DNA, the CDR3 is TGTGCCAGCAGTTACCCTAGCGGGGGCGCGCGAGGCACCGGGGAGCTGTTTTTT.

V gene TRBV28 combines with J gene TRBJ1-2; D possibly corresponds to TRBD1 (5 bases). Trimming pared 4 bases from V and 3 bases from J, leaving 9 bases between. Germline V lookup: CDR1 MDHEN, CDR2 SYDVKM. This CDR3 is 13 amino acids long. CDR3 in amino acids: CASSSGAYYGYTF. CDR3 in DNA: TGTGCCAGCAGTTCCGGGGCCTACTATGGCTACACCTTC.

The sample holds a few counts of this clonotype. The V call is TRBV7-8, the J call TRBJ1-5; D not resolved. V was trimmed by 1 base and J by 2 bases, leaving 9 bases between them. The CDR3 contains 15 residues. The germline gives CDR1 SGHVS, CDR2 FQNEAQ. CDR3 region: CASSLGRLGNQPQHF. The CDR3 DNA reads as TGTGCCAGCAGCTTAGGGCGGCTGGGCAATCAGCCCCAGCATTTT.

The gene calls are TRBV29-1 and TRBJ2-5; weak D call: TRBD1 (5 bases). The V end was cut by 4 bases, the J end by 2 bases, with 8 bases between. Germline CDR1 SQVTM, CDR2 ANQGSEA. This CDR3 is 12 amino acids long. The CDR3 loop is CSVGQIQETQYF. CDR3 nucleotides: TGCAGCGTTGGACAGATACAAGAGACCCAGTACTTC.

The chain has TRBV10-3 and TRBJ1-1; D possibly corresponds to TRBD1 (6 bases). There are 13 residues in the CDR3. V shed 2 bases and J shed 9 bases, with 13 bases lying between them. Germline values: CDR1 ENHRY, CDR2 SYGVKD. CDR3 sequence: CAISEVGRGQAFF. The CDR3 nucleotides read TGTGCCATCAGTGAGGTTGGGCGGGGGCAAGCTTTCTTT.

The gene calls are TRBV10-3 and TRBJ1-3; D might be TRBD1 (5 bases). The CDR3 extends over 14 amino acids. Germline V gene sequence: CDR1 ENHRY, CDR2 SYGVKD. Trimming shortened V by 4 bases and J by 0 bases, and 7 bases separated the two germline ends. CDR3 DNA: TGTGCCATCAGTGGGGGGTCCTCTGGAAACACCATATATTTT. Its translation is CAISGGSSGNTIYF.

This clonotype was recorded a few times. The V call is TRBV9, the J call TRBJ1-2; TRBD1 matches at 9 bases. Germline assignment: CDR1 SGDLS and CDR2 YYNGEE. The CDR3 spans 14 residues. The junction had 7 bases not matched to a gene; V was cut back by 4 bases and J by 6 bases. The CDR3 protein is CASSTRTGGDGYTF. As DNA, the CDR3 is TGTGCCAGCAGCACCCGAACAGGGGGCGATGGCTACACCTTC.